The rows below give T cell receptor beta chains drawn from one sample of a study of blood T cell repertoires in COVID-19. Some clones are missing from TCRdb's copy, which holds only in-frame ones; the method was immunoSEQ multiplex PCR. There are about 81,000 clones in the sample; 70% to 90% occur only once, and approximately 4.4% lies in the top ten. What was sequenced was peripheral blood. The receptors were sampled from a woman of 80 years or more with acute or convalescent COVID-19. Each CDR3 is given with its conserved first and last residue. A D gene is named only where the DNA matches it firmly. Not every row has a clone size; where given, it reads once, few, many or a size class.

v_call: TRBV4-1
j_call: TRBJ1-1
clone_size: once
d_call: TRBD1
cdr3_nt: TGCGCCAGCAGCCATCCTACAGGGGGGAACACTGAAGCTTTCTTT
cdr3_aa: CASSHPTGGNTEAFF

v_call: TRBV28
j_call: TRBJ2-4
clone_size: NA
d_call: TRBD2
cdr3_nt: TGTGCCAGCAGCCCAGGGACAGTGGGAGCGGGGGGCGGGATTCAGTACTTC
cdr3_aa: CASSPGTVGAGGGIQYF

v_call: TRBV2
j_call: TRBJ1-2
clone_size: NA
d_call: TRBD1
cdr3_nt: TGTGCCAGCAGTGTTGAAGGGGGCAATGGCTACACCTTC
cdr3_aa: CASSVEGGNGYTF

v_call: TRBV10-3
j_call: TRBJ2-3
clone_size: NA
d_call: TRBD2
cdr3_nt: TGTGCCATCAGTGAGCCGTCACTAGCGACGGCAGATACGCAGTATTTT
cdr3_aa: CAISEPSLATADTQYF

v_call: TRBV5-5
j_call: TRBJ1-2
clone_size: NA
d_call: NA
cdr3_nt: TGTGCCAGCAGCCCTGACGGGACACTCCTTGCCTACACCTTC
cdr3_aa: CASSPDGTLLAYTF

v_call: TRBV6-6
j_call: TRBJ1-2
clone_size: NA
d_call: TRBD1
cdr3_nt: TGTGCCAGCAGTCCCTATACGTCCGGGACAGACCAGAACTATGGCTACACCTTC
cdr3_aa: CASSPYTSGTDQNYGYTF

v_call: TRBV27
j_call: TRBJ1-2
clone_size: NA
d_call: TRBD1
cdr3_nt: TGTGCCAGCAGTTTATCCCGACAGGGGGCAGGGTATGGCTACACCTTC
cdr3_aa: CASSLSRQGAGYGYTF

v_call: TRBV19
j_call: TRBJ2-7
clone_size: once
d_call: TRBD2
cdr3_nt: TGTGCCAGTAGTATTGGCGGGGGGCCCTACGAGCAGTACTTC
cdr3_aa: CASSIGGGPYEQYF

v_call: TRBV7-7
j_call: TRBJ2-1
clone_size: NA
d_call: TRBD1
cdr3_nt: TGTGCTAGCAGCTTAGAAGGGACAGGGATCGATGAGCAGTTCTTC
cdr3_aa: CASSLEGTGIDEQFF

v_call: TRBV4-2
j_call: TRBJ2-3
clone_size: NA
d_call: TRBD2
cdr3_nt: TGTGCCAGCAGCGAGGGGACTACCGCTAGCACAGATACGCAGTATTTT
cdr3_aa: CASSEGTTASTDTQYF

v_call: TRBV30
j_call: TRBJ1-1
clone_size: NA
d_call: NA
cdr3_nt: TGTGCCTGGTCTCGAGTCCGGGTGATTAAAGCTTTCTTT
cdr3_aa: CAWSRVRVIKAFF

v_call: TRBV5-1
j_call: TRBJ1-2
clone_size: NA
d_call: NA
cdr3_nt: TGCGCCAGCAGCCAGGATATCAACTATGGCTACACCTTC
cdr3_aa: CASSQDINYGYTF

v_call: TRBV2
j_call: TRBJ2-2
clone_size: NA
d_call: TRBD2
cdr3_nt: TGTGCCAGCAGTTTAGCGGGTTCTACCGGGGAGCTGTTTTTT
cdr3_aa: CASSLAGSTGELFF

v_call: TRBV12-3/TRBV12-4
j_call: TRBJ1-5
clone_size: once
d_call: NA
cdr3_nt: TGTGCCAGCAGTCGAGACAGGTATCAGCCCCAGCATTTT
cdr3_aa: CASSRDRYQPQHF

v_call: TRBV10-3
j_call: TRBJ2-7
clone_size: NA
d_call: TRBD1
cdr3_nt: TGTGCCATCAGGGACAGGGATCGAGCCGGTATCGTTGGCGAGCAGTACTTC
cdr3_aa: CAIRDRDRAGIVGEQYF

v_call: TRBV18
j_call: TRBJ2-1
clone_size: NA
d_call: NA
cdr3_nt: TGTGCCAGCTCAAATAAGTCCCCGAGCTCCTACAATGAGCAGTTCTTC
cdr3_aa: CASSNKSPSSYNEQFF

v_call: TRBV11-1
j_call: TRBJ1-1
clone_size: NA
d_call: TRBD1
cdr3_nt: TGTGCCAGCAGCTCGACAGGGGGAGGCTTCACTGAAGCTTTCTTT
cdr3_aa: CASSSTGGGFTEAFF

v_call: TRBV27
j_call: TRBJ2-7
clone_size: NA
d_call: NA
cdr3_nt: TGTGCCAGCAGACCCCTCGACGGGGACGAGCAGTACTTC
cdr3_aa: CASRPLDGDEQYF

v_call: TRBV5-1
j_call: TRBJ2-7
clone_size: NA
d_call: TRBD2
cdr3_nt: TGCGCCAGCAGCCATACTAGCGGGGGTTACGAGCAGTACTTC
cdr3_aa: CASSHTSGGYEQYF

v_call: TRBV12-3/TRBV12-4
j_call: TRBJ2-7
clone_size: NA
d_call: NA
cdr3_nt: TGTGCCAGCAGTTTAGGCGCATCCTACGAGCAGTACTTC
cdr3_aa: CASSLGASYEQYF

v_call: TRBV4-2
j_call: TRBJ2-5
clone_size: NA
d_call: NA
cdr3_nt: TGTGCCAGCAGCCAAGCCAAGGGGGAGACCCAGTACTTC
cdr3_aa: CASSQAKGETQYF

v_call: TRBV18
j_call: TRBJ1-6
clone_size: NA
d_call: NA
cdr3_nt: TGTGCCAACTCCCAGGGGCGAAATTCACCCCTCCACTTT
cdr3_aa: CANSQGRNSPLHF

v_call: TRBV7-9
j_call: TRBJ2-3
clone_size: NA
d_call: TRBD2
cdr3_nt: TGTGCCAGCAGCCCAGAGCGGGGGGGCCGAACTACGCAGTATTTT
cdr3_aa: CASSPERGGRTTQYF

v_call: TRBV30
j_call: TRBJ1-5
clone_size: NA
d_call: NA
cdr3_nt: TGTGCCTGGAGTGTAACAGGGCTGGGGAATCAGCCCCAGCATTTT
cdr3_aa: CAWSVTGLGNQPQHF

v_call: TRBV6-6
j_call: TRBJ1-2
clone_size: NA
d_call: NA
cdr3_nt: TGTGCCAGCAGTTCTAAGGGGATCTATGGCTACACCTTC
cdr3_aa: CASSSKGIYGYTF

v_call: TRBV19
j_call: TRBJ2-5
clone_size: NA
d_call: NA
cdr3_nt: TGTGCCAGTAGTAAGGACGGGGAAGAGACCCAGTACTTC
cdr3_aa: CASSKDGEETQYF

v_call: TRBV2
j_call: TRBJ2-3
clone_size: NA
d_call: TRBD2
cdr3_nt: TGTGCCAGCCAAGGGGGGCGCGGGGGGGCTAGCACAGATACGCAGTATTTT
cdr3_aa: CASQGGRGGASTDTQYF

v_call: TRBV29-1
j_call: TRBJ1-4
clone_size: NA
d_call: NA
cdr3_nt: TGCAGCGTCCTTAATGAAAAACTGTTTTTT
cdr3_aa: CSVLNEKLFF